Listed below are T cell receptor beta chains from one sample, sequenced in a study of tumor-infiltrating lymphocytes in oesophageal squamous cell carcinoma. In TCRdb, the PCR reads were re-called with MiXCR into one record per CDR3 protein. The sample includes about 12,000 distinct CDR3 sequences, about 57% of them seen just once. The sequencing input was esophageal tumor tissue. The source of these receptors is a female donor with esophageal squamous cell carcinoma. Both conserved end residues are part of each CDR3. D genes are given only for firm matches. Clone sizes are given selectively: once, few, many, or a class where the clone is expanded.

>TRBJ2-1|12|TRBD1|-|TRBV7-3
TGTGCCAGCAGCTTACCTGGGACAGATCAGTTCTTC
CASSLPGTDQFF
>TRBJ2-1|15|TRBD2|-|TRBV7-6
TGTGCCAGCAGCTTAGTACTAGCGACCTACAATGAGCAGTTCTTC
CASSLVLATYNEQFF
>TRBJ1-2|13|-|-|TRBV7-2
TGTGCCAGCAACTATCAACTTTCCGGTGGCTACACCTTC
CASNYQLSGGYTF
>TRBJ2-3|11|-|-|TRBV28
TGTGCCAGCAGTAACGGCTACGAGCAGTACTTT
CASSNGYEQYF
>TRBJ2-5|13|TRBD2|-|TRBV6-2/TRBV6-3
TGTGCCAGCACCTTAGCGGGGACGGAGACCCAGTACTTC
CASTLAGTETQYF
>TRBJ2-3|14|-|-|TRBV6-1
TGTGCCAGCGGACTAGGGGGCCGAGCAGATACGCAGTATTTT
CASGLGGRADTQYF
>TRBJ1-5|15|-|-|TRBV7-2
TGTGCCAGCAGCTTACATCAGGGACCGAGCCAGCCCCAGCATTTT
CASSLHQGPSQPQHF
>TRBJ2-1|11|-|many|TRBV11-2
TGTGCCAGCAGCTTAGAGCATGAGCAGTTCTTC
CASSLEHEQFF
>TRBJ1-2|13|-|-|TRBV27
TGTGCCAGCAGTTTGGGGGGCGCGGTGGGCTACACCTTC
CASSLGGAVGYTF
>TRBJ1-2|15|TRBD1|-|TRBV5-5
TGTGCCAGCAGCTTGGTAAGGGGGCAGAACTATGGCTACACCTTC
CASSLVRGQNYGYTF
>TRBJ1-6|16|TRBD1|few|TRBV28
TGTGCCAGCACCTCCCGGACAGGGCTGCATAATTCACCCCTCCACTTC
CASTSRTGLHNSPLHF
>TRBJ1-5|16|-|many|TRBV6-1
TGTGCCAGCAGTGAAGCGACCCGCCTAGGCAATCGGCCCCAGCATTTT
CASSEATRLGNRPQHF
>TRBJ2-2|15|-|-|TRBV7-9
TGTGCTAGCAGCTCACAGGGTGCGAACACCGGGGAGCTGTTTTTT
CASSSQGANTGELFF
>TRBJ2-2|12|-|many|TRBV10-1
TGCGCCAGCAGTTTTAGCGGCGGGGAGCTGTTTTTT
CASSFSGGELFF
>TRBJ2-6|15|-|-|TRBV7-6
TGTGCTAGCTCTGAGGGGGGGCCTGGGGCCAACGTCCTGACTTTC
CASSEGGPGANVLTF
>TRBJ2-7|15|-|once|TRBV7-4
TGTGCCAGCAGCTTAATCGGGGAGCGCTCCTACGAGCAGTACTTC
CASSLIGERSYEQYF
>TRBJ2-7|16|TRBD2|-|TRBV7-2
TGTGCCAGCAGCTTAGTGACTAGCGGGAGATTCGCTGAGCAGTACTTC
CASSLVTSGRFAEQYF
>TRBJ2-5|18|-|-|TRBV20-1
-
CSATALGGGLSVWLHLRF
>TRBJ2-1|15|-|-|TRBV7-3
TGTGCCAGCAGCTTAAACCCCGGACCATACAATGAGCAGTTCTTC
CASSLNPGPYNEQFF
>TRBJ2-6|14|-|-|TRBV7-2
TGTGCCAGCAGCCGAAACTCTGGGGCCAACGTCCTGACTTTC
CASSRNSGANVLTF
>TRBJ1-1|13|-|many|TRBV5-5
TGTGCCAGCAGCTTGGACTTGAACACTGAAGCTTTCTTT
CASSLDLNTEAFF
>TRBJ2-1|16|-|-|TRBV11-2
TGTGCCAGCAGCCCCATGGCTAGCGTGACCTACAATGAGCAGTTCTTC
CASSPMASVTYNEQFF
>TRBJ2-6|15|-|many|TRBV7-2
TGTGCCAGCAGCTTAGGGCTAAGTGTGGCCAACGTCCTGACTTTC
CASSLGLSVANVLTF
>TRBJ2-7|14|TRBD2|-|TRBV7-2
TGTGCCAGCAGCAACCGACTAGCGTCCTCCGAGCAGTACTTC
CASSNRLASSEQYF
>TRBJ2-3|14|-|-|TRBV7-2
TGTGCCAGCAGCCCGTTACCCAGCACAGATACGCAGTATTTT
CASSPLPSTDTQYF
>TRBJ2-5|16|TRBD2|-|TRBV7-2
TGTGCCAGCAGCTCCACAGCGGGGGGGCTCTCTGAGACCCAGTACTTC
CASSSTAGGLSETQYF
>TRBJ1-1|14|-|-|TRBV14
TGTGCCAGCAGCCAGGGGGGGGGCTACACTGAAGCTTTCTTT
CASSQGGGYTEAFF
>TRBJ2-5|13|-|-|TRBV25-1
TGTGCCAGCAATATGGGGTCGGCAGAGACCCAGTACTTC
CASNMGSAETQYF
>TRBJ2-1|13|-|-|TRBV7-8
TGTGCCAGCAGCCCAGGTGGGCCTAATGAGCAGTTCTTC
CASSPGGPNEQFF
>TRBJ2-3|13|-|-|TRBV7-4
TGTGCCAGCAGCTTATACGGTTCAGATACGCAGTATTTT
CASSLYGSDTQYF
>TRBJ1-2|13|-|-|TRBV6-1
TGTGCCAGCAGTGGTTCGGTCGCTTCAGGCTACACCTTC
CASSGSVASGYTF
>TRBJ2-3|14|-|once|TRBV7-6
TGTGCCAGCAGCTCGCCCCGACCTGGTGACGAGCAGTACTTT
CASSSPRPGDEQYF
>TRBJ2-3|13|TRBD1|few|TRBV7-6
TGTGCCAGCAGCCAAGGGGACAGAAACGAGCAGTATTTT
CASSQGDRNEQYF
>TRBJ2-1|12|-|-|TRBV7-2
TGTGCCAGCAGCTTAGTCAGGAATGAGCAGTTCTTC
CASSLVRNEQFF
>TRBJ2-1|14|-|-|TRBV7-2
TGTGCCAGCGGAACAAGGGGCACTTACAATGAGCAGTTCTTC
CASGTRGTYNEQFF
>TRBJ2-1|15|TRBD1|few|TRBV6-1
TGTGCCAGCATCGACAGGGTTGGGGACTACAATGAGCAGTTCTTC
CASIDRVGDYNEQFF
>TRBJ2-1|14|TRBD2|-|TRBV6-8
TGTGCCAGCAGTTATGGGACTAGCGGGAGCGGGCAGTTCTTC
CASSYGTSGSGQFF
>TRBJ2-7|15|TRBD1|once|TRBV10-3
TGTGCCATCAGTGGCGGACAGGGGATTAACCACGAGCAGTACTTC
CAISGGQGINHEQYF
>TRBJ2-5|14|-|-|TRBV11-2
TGTGCCAGCAGCTTAGTAGCGGACCAAGAGACCCAGTACTTC
CASSLVADQETQYF
>TRBJ2-2|17|TRBD2|-|TRBV7-9
TGTGCCAGCAGCTTACCAGCGGGAGGCGGGAACACCGGGGAGCTGTTTTTT
CASSLPAGGGNTGELFF
>TRBJ2-1|15|-|-|TRBV5-4
TGTGCCAGCAGCTCGTCTAGCTTCCTGGGCAATGAGCAGTTCTTC
CASSSSSFLGNEQFF
>TRBJ2-2|16|TRBD2|few|TRBV10-2
TGCGCCAGCTTAGGACAACCGGGACTAGCAACCGGGGAGCTGTTTTTT
CASLGQPGLATGELFF
>TRBJ2-6|17|-|-|TRBV7-6
TGTGCCAGCAGCATCCGGGCCTGGGGCTCTGGGGCCAACGTCCTGACTTTC
CASSIRAWGSGANVLTF
>TRBJ2-7|16|-|few|TRBV6-1
TGTGCCAGCAGCCGCGAACTGGGACGGAAATTTTTGCCCCTCCACTTC
CASSRELGRKFLPLHF
>TRBJ2-7|16|-|-|TRBV7-2
TGTGCCAGCAGCTCCGGACCAACTGGAAGCACAGATACGCAGTACTTC
CASSSGPTGSTDTQYF
>TRBJ2-1|16|TRBD2|-|TRBV7-6
TGTGCCAGCAGCTCCGAGGGGACTATCCTCTACAATGAGCAGTTCTTC
CASSSEGTILYNEQFF
>TRBJ2-3|14|TRBD2|-|TRBV7-2
TGTGCCAGCAGACCCGGGGGGGGGGCCTACGAGCAGTATTTT
CASRPGGGAYEQYF
>TRBJ2-5|16|TRBD2|few|TRBV7-8
TGTGCCAGCAGCGCCCGACTAGCGGGGGGGCGAGAGACCCAGTACTTC
CASSARLAGGRETQYF
>TRBJ2-7|11|-|many|TRBV7-2
TGTGCCAGCAGCTTAAGCAGGGAGCAGTACTTC
CASSLSREQYF